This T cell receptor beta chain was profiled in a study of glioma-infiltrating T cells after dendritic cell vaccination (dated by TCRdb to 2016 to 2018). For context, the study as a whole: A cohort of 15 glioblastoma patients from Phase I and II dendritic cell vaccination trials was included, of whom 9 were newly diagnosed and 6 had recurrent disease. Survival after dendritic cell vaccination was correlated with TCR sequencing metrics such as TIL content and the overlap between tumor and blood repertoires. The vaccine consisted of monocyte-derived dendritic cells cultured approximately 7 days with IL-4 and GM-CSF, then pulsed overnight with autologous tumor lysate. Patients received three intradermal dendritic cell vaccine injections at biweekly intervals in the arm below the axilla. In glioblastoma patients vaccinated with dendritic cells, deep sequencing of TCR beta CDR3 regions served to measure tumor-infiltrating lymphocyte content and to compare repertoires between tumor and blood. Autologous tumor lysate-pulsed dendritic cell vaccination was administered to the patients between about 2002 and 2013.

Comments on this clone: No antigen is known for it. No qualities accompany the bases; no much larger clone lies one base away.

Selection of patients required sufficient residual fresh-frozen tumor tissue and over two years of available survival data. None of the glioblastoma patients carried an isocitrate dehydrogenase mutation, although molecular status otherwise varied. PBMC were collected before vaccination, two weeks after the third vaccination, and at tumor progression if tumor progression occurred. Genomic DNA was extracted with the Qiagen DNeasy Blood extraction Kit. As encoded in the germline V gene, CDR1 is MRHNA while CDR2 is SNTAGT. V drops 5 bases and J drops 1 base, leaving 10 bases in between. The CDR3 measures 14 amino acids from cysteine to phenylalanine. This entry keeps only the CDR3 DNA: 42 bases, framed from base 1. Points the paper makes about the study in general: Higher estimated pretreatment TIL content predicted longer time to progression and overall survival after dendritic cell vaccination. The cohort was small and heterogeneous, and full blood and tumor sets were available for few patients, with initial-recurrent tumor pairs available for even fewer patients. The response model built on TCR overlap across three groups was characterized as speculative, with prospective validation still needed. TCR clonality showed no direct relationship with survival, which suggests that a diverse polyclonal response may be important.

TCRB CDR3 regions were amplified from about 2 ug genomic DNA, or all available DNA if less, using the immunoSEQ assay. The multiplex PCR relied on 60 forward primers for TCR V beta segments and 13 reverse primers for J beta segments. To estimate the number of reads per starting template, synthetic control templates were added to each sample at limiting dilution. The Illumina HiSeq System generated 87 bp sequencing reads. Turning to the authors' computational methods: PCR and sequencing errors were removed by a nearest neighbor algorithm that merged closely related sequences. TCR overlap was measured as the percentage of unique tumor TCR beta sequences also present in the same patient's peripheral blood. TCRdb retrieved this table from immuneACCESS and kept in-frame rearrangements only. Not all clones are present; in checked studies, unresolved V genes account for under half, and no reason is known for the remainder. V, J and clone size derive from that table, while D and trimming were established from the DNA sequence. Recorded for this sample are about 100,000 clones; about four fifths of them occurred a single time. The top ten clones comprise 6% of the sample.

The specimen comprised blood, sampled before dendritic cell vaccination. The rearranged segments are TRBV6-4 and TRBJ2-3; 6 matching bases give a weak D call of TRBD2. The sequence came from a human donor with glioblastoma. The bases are TGTGCCAGCAGTAAATGGGGGGGCACAGATACGCAGTATTTT. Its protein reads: CASSKWGGTDTQYF.